Shown below are 17 T cell receptor beta chains from a single sample sequenced in a study of T cells in Graves' hyperthyroidism and ophthalmopathy. Authors of the study amplified TCR beta CDR3 regions from RNA transcripts. The study used the HTBI primer set for a first-round RT-PCR of the TCR CDR3. A single record per CDR3 protein comes from TCRdb applying MiXCR to the multiplex PCR reads. The data contain 350,000 to 400,000 distinct CDR3 sequences, 15% of them singletons. The sequencing sample was made of blood. These receptors originate from a woman in her thirties with Graves' hyperthyroidism.

V usage is TRBV6-2 or TRBV6-3 and J usage is TRBJ2-7; TRBD1 or TRBD2 may be the D gene (7 bases each). Deletions cut 6 bases from V and 2 bases from J, with 14 bases between. The V gene's germline CDR1 is MNHEY and CDR2 SVGEGT. The CDR3 covers 14 residues. The CDR3 loop is CASRPGGGTYEQYF. For the CDR3, the DNA is TGTGCCAGCAGGCCAGGGGGGGGCACCTACGAGCAGTACTTC.

V gene TRBV6-2 or TRBV6-3 combines with J gene TRBJ2-5, with D possibly matching TRBD2 (6 bases). Between the trimmed V and J ends, which lost 1 base and 2 bases, there was a span of 8 bases. CDR1 is MNHEY and CDR2 is SVGEGT in the germline V gene. The CDR3 contains 14 residues. The CDR3 nucleotides are TGTGCCAGCAGTTACTATAGCGGACAAGAGACCCAGTACTTC. As protein: CASSYYSGQETQYF.

This clonotype appeared many times. The rearrangement uses TRBV27 and TRBJ1-2; the match to TRBD1 covers 7 bases. Germline V lookup: CDR1 MNHEY, CDR2 SMNVEV (reference sequence). The V gene end was trimmed by 5 bases and the J gene end by 4 bases; junction bases not matched to a gene: 13. This CDR3 region has 16 residues. The CDR3 here is CASSVTGTAHPYGYTF. The CDR3 coding sequence is TGTGCCAGCAGTGTAACCGGGACAGCACACCCCTATGGCTACACCTTC.

CDR3 bases: TGTGCCAGCAGCTTAAAGGCATCACCCCTCCACTTT. This codes for CASSLKASPLHF. The genes are TRBV7-9 and TRBJ1-6; unclear D gene. Germline CDR1 is SEHNR and CDR2 is FQNEAQ (reference sequence). The V gene lost 2 bases and the J gene lost 10 bases, with 6 bases spanning the gap. There are 12 residues in the CDR3.

This clonotype appeared many times. V gene TRBV28 combines with J gene TRBJ2-5; 8 nucleotides agree with TRBD2. J lost 3 bases, V lost 8 bases, and 5 bases had no gene match. This CDR3 is 13 amino acids long. Per the germline V gene, CDR1 is MDHEN and CDR2 is SYDVKM. For the CDR3, the DNA is TGTGCCAGCGGAGCCGGGAGGGAAGAGACCCAGTACTTC. This codes for CASGAGREETQYF.

The V call is TRBV6-1, the J call TRBJ1-4, with D tentatively TRBD1 (5 bases). Germline CDR1 and CDR2: MNHNS and SASEGT. This CDR3 is 12 amino acids long. Deletions cut 6 bases from V and 8 bases from J, with 10 bases between. The CDR3 DNA reads as TGTGCCAGCAGGAGGGGCAGCGAAAAACTGTTTTTT. Residues: CASRRGSEKLFF.

The CDR3 DNA follows: TGTGCCAGCAGTTATTCCCCCTTGGGGAGTCTAGCGGGGCAGAGCAATGAGCAGTTCTTC. As protein: CASSYSPLGSLAGQSNEQFF. V gene TRBV6-2 or TRBV6-3 combines with J gene TRBJ2-1, with 9 bases fitting TRBD2. V dropped 3 bases and J dropped 6; count of bases not matched to a gene: 21. There are 20 residues in the CDR3. In germline, CDR1 is MNHEY, CDR2 SVGEGT.

This clonotype was picked up many times. V gene TRBV29-1 combines with J gene TRBJ2-7; 7 bases are shared with TRBD1. V was pared by 5 bases and J by 2 bases, with 9 bases of the junction left unmatched. This CDR3 is 14 amino acids long. The germline V gene encodes CDR1 SQVTM and CDR2 ANQGSEA. In DNA, the CDR3 is TGCAGCGTTCGGCCGGGACAGACGACCTACGAGCAGTACTTC. It yields the protein CSVRPGQTTYEQYF.

J is TRBJ2-3 and V is TRBV9; TRBD2 matches at 7 bases. The germline V gene has CDR1 SGDLS and CDR2 YYNGEE. The CDR3 has 16 amino acids. The J segment lost 6 bases and the V segment lost 3 bases, leaving 13 bases of the junction unmatched. The CDR3: CASSAATSWLEDTQYF. The CDR3 coding sequence is TGTGCCAGCAGCGCCGCGACTAGCTGGCTAGAGGATACGCAGTATTTT.

V and J are TRBV2 and TRBJ1-1, with TRBD1 matching 8 bases. The CDR3 extends over 14 amino acids. Germline values: CDR1 SNHLY, CDR2 FYNNEI. After removal of 3 bases from V and 6 bases from J, the junction contained 6 bases not matched to a gene. CDR3 loop: CASSDRGPLAEAFF. CDR3 bases: TGTGCCAGCAGTGACAGGGGGCCGTTGGCTGAAGCTTTCTTT.

The chain couples TRBV6-5 to TRBJ2-1; D is unresolved. Trimming pared 4 bases from V and 7 bases from J, leaving 5 bases between. This CDR3 is built from 11 residues. CDR1 and CDR2 (germline): MNHEY, SVGAGI. DNA for the CDR3: TGTGCCAGCAGTTCTAAGAATGAGCAGTTCTTC. As protein: CASSSKNEQFF.

This clonotype was detected many times. The chain employs TRBV3-1 and TRBJ2-7; D gene ambiguous. V was pared by 0 bases and J by 4 bases, with 7 bases between. CDR1 is LGHDT and CDR2 is YNNKEL in the germline V gene (reference sequence). CDR3 length equals 13 residues. CDR3 loop: CASSQDRRYEQYF. The CDR3 DNA reads TGTGCCAGCAGCCAAGATCGTAGGTACGAGCAGTACTTC.

This clonotype came up a few times. The chain employs TRBV4-2 and TRBJ2-3; either TRBD1 or TRBD2 may supply D (5 bases each). The germline CDR1 and CDR2 sequences are LGHNA and YNFKEQ. Trimming removed 6 bases at V and 4 bases at J, with 17 bases between. The CDR3 consists of 15 residues. CDR3 in DNA: TGTGCCAGCAGTGGGACCACCTCAGGATCAGATACGCAGTATTTT. It translates to CASSGTTSGSDTQYF.

This clonotype was recorded at least ten times. An end of the junction differs from the germline gene, which may be a read error. This rearrangement joins TRBV20-1 to TRBJ1-5; TRBD1 aligns across 8 bases. This CDR3 region has 14 residues. Looked up from germline, CDR1 is DFQATT and CDR2 is SNEGSKA (reference sequence). CDR3: CSASTGGSDQPQHF. The CDR3 DNA follows: TGCAGTGCTAGTACAGGGGGTAGCGATCAGCCCCAGCATTTT.

The chain has TRBV24-1 and TRBJ2-7; 8 nucleotides agree with TRBD1. From germline, CDR1 is KGHDR and CDR2 SFDVKD. Losses at the gene ends were 4 bases for V and 2 bases for J; bases not matched to a gene: 6. The CDR3 loop spans 15 amino acids. CDR3 residues: CATSEAGQGTYEQYF. The CDR3, as DNA: TGTGCCACCAGTGAGGCCGGACAGGGAACCTACGAGCAGTACTTC.

As to this clonotype: A much larger clone sits a single nucleotide away, making a read error possible. The rearrangement links TRBV11-2 to TRBJ1-5; tentatively, D is TRBD1 (6 bases). Germline-derived CDR1 and CDR2 are SGHAT and FQNNGV. The CDR3 runs 15 residues. The CDR3 nucleotides are TGTGCCAGCGGCTTAACGGGGGCGGTCTATCAGCCCCAGCATTTT. Its translation is CASGLTGAVYQPQHF.

The CDR3 DNA reads as TGTGCCAGCAGTTACTCGCGGGCTGGAGGGGCAGAGACCCAGTACTTC. Its translation is CASSYSRAGGAETQYF. The chain joins TRBV6-5 to TRBJ2-5; D might be TRBD2 (6 bases). V was trimmed by 0 bases and J by 4 bases, leaving 15 bases between them. CDR1 MNHEY and CDR2 SVGAGI come from the germline V gene. This CDR3 spans 16 amino acids.